This T cell receptor (beta chain) was sequenced for a study of cytotoxic CD8 clonotypes in ibrutinib-treated CLL. To note about this clone: Its specificity is not known.

Method: immunoSEQ multiplex PCR; TCRdb's copy keeps in-frame clones and lacks some. The sample has some 120,000 clones; 84% are singletons. Study results and caveats: Public clonotypes (which were uncommon) either contracted or remained stable on treatment. Sustained-remission and progressing patients diverged in sampling times. At baseline, clonality was higher than in age-matched healthy donors and correlated with CD8+ counts.

The CDR3 has 15 amino acids. In germline, CDR1 is LNHDA, CDR2 SQIVND (reference sequence). V shed 5 bases, J shed 4 bases, and the junction held 8 bases outside the gene matches. The TCR sequence derives from a human donor with chronic lymphocytic leukemia. The chain couples TRBV19 to TRBJ1-2, with TRBD1 matching 9 bases. Sequencing used PBMCs, obtained after 24 months of ibrutinib treatment. In DNA, the CDR3 is TGTGCCAGTAGTTCACCCGGACAGGGGATCTATGGCTACACCTTC. This sequence encodes CASSSPGQGIYGYTF.